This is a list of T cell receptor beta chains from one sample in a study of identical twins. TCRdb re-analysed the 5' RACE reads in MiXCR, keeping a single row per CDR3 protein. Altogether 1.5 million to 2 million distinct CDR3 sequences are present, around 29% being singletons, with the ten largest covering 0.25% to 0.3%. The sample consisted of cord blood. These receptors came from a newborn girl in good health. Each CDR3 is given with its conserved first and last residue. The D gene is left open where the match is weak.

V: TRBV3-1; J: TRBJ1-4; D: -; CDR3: CASSQERILNEKLFF
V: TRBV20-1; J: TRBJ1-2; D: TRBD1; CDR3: CSAPGGLTNGYTF
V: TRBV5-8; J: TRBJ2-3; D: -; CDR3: CASSLAQAGAPYTQYF
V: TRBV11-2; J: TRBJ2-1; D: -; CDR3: CASSPRDFSYNEQFF
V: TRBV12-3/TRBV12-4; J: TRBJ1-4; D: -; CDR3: CASSASLGHEKLFF
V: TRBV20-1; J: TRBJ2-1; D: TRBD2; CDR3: CSAGGTSGTNEQFF
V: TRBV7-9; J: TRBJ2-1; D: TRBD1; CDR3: CASRSRLRTGGNEQFF
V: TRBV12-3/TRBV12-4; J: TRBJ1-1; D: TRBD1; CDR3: CASSPNRGTETFF
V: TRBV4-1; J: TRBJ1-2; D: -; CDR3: CASSQTGIYGYTF
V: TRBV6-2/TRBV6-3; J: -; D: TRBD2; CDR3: CASSYSRGNYNEQYF
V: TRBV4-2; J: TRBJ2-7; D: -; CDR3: CASSQDHSYEQYF
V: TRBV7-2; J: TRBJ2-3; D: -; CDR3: CVSSPFVITDTQYF
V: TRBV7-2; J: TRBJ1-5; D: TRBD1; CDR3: CASSLDRNNQPQHF
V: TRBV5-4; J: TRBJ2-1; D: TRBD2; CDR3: CASSLGSGGGPYNEQFF
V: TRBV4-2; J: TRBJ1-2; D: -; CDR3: CAGSQVGGGGYTF
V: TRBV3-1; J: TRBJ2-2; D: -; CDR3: CASSQPPTSGELFF
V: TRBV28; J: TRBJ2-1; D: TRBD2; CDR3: CASSPIIRLAGVGNEQFF
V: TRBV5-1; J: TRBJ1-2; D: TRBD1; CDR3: CASSLGGQADGYTF
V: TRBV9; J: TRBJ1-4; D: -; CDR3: CASSVAEGLGEKLFF
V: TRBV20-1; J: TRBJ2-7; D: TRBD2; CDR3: CSAREPAGASYEQYF
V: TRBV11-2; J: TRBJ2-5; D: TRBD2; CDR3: CASSPAGGPKTQYF
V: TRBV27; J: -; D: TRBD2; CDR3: CASSWTNGGYNEQYF
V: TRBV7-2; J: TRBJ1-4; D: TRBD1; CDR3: CASSFSGGVAANEKLFF
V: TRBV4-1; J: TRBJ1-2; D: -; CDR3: CASSQDRGISYYGYTF
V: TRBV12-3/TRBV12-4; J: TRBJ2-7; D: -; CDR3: CASSPDGRGYKQYF
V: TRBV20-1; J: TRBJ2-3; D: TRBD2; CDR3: CSASTSGSMNTQYF
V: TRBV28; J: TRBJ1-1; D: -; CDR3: CASSYRVRGTEAFF
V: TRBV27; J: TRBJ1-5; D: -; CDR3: CACSFPAGPQHF
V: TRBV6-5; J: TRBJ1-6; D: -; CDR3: CASGQISPPHF
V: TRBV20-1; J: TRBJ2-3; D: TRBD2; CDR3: CSAIAGDTTDTQYF